One sample yielded the 31 T cell receptor beta chains listed below, sequenced in a study of vaccination and CD4 T cells after COVID-19 (dated by TCRdb to about 2022). Library creation used PCR. TCRdb names Illumina iSeq 100 as the instrument used. At the Johns Hopkins FTIC core, DNA from the cultured CD4+ T cells underwent TCR sequencing with the Oncomine TCR Beta short-read assay. The public reads were quality trimmed at Q25 with fastp and then assembled into clones with MiXCR by TCRdb, keeping productive beta chains. Rows merge per CDR3 protein into single entries with the most common DNA and genes. This sample lists around 19,000 distinct CDR3 sequences; 30% to 45% were detected once. The top ten constitute more than 7.5% of the sample. No antigen has been assigned to these receptors. In light of the paper, this sample's treatment or condition label describes: approximately nine-day PBMC culture with coronavirus spike peptide pools or control peptides (ViraFEST assay).

The sample consisted of CD4+ T cells from blood, cultured in vitro. Source of these receptors: a human donor who had recovered from COVID-19.

The rearrangement links TRBV15 to TRBJ2-1; tentative D call: TRBD2 (7 bases). This CDR3 is built from 21 residues. The germline V and J ends were trimmed by 0 bases and 3 bases, with 27 bases remaining between them. Germline V gene data show CDR1 as LNHNV and CDR2 as YYDKDF (reference sequence). CDR3 DNA sequence: TGTGCCACCAGCAGAGATCTGGGGGCATCCGGAGGACTAGTTCTCTACAATGAGCAGTTCTTC. Its translation: CATSRDLGASGGLVLYNEQFF.

This clonotype was seen a few times. This chain links TRBV12-3 or TRBV12-4 with TRBJ1-5; D is unresolved. V lost 5 bases, J lost 6 bases, and 11 bases lay in between. The length of the CDR3 is 13 residues. The CDR3 region is CASSQLEGQPQHF. The CDR3 nucleotides read TGTGCCAGCAGTCAGCTGGAGGGTCAGCCCCAGCATTTT.

This clonotype was observed a handful of times. The chain combines TRBV28 with TRBJ1-5; the D gene is possibly TRBD1 (6 bases). The CDR3 contains 15 residues. Trimming took off 2 bases at V and 7 bases at J, with 15 bases between the two ends. The germline V gene encodes CDR1 MDHEN and CDR2 SYDVKM. The DNA for the CDR3 is TGTGCCAGCAGTTTAGCATCTGGGGGCGAGCAGCCCCAGCATTTT. Encoded protein: CASSLASGGEQPQHF.

The chain carries TRBV19 and TRBJ1-3; D uncertain. The CDR3 contains 14 residues. Trimming pared 4 bases from V and 4 bases from J, leaving 11 bases between. CDR1 and CDR2 (germline): LNHDA, SQIVND (reference sequence). The CDR3 loop is CASSTTPRGNTIYF. CDR3 nucleotides: TGTGCCAGTAGTACCACCCCACGCGGAAACACCATATATTTT.

The genes are TRBV29-1 and TRBJ2-3; weak D call: TRBD2 (5 bases). Looked up from germline, CDR1 is SQVTM and CDR2 is ANQGSEA. The ends were cut back, 4 bases at V and 7 bases at J, with 12 bases in the middle. CDR3 length equals 12 residues. The CDR3 DNA sequence: TGCAGCGTTGCGGGGTCCGTAAATACGCAGTATTTT. Its translation: CSVAGSVNTQYF.

The V gene is TRBV5-4, the J gene TRBJ1-1; D uncertain. This CDR3 contains 14 residues. The V gene's germline CDR1 is SGHNT and CDR2 YYREEE (reference sequence). Trimming cost V 4 bases and J 6 bases, with 16 bases left between them. The CDR3 bases are TGTGCCAGCAGCCCGAGGTCCGGGTTGGCTGAAGCTTTCTTT. It translates to CASSPRSGLAEAFF.

The CDR3 coding sequence is TGTGCCAGCAGTACCCTCGCCGGGACAGCTAGCACAGATACGCAGTATTTT. Protein product: CASSTLAGTASTDTQYF. The rearrangement links TRBV25-1 to TRBJ2-3, with 7 nucleotides matching TRBD1. Trimming cost V 5 bases and J 0 bases; bases outside gene matches: 11. CDR1 is MGHDK and CDR2 is SYGVNS in the germline V gene. There are 17 residues in the CDR3.

This clonotype was found a few times. The chain carries TRBV28 and TRBJ1-2; no reliable D call. Germline CDR1 is MDHEN and CDR2 is SYDVKM. Trimming removed 5 bases at V and 4 bases at J, with 8 bases between. This CDR3 has 12 residues. CDR3 nucleotides: TGTGCCAGCAGTGCCCCAGTCTATGGCTACACCTTC. Its protein is CASSAPVYGYTF.

This clonotype appeared a few times. The rearrangement links TRBV6-4 to TRBJ2-1, with D perhaps TRBD2 (5 bases). This CDR3 contains 14 residues. Germline loops: CDR1 MRHNA, CDR2 SNTAGT. Trimming removed 2 bases from V and 0 bases from J, with 5 bases in between. The CDR3 sequence is CASSDGSSYNEQFF. The CDR3 nucleotides are TGTGCCAGCAGTGACGGGAGCTCCTACAATGAGCAGTTCTTC.

The chain uses TRBV20-1 and TRBJ2-3, with 9 positions matching TRBD2. The CDR3 covers 18 residues. The trim removed 0 bases at V and 4 bases at J, leaving 14 bases unmatched. Germline CDR1 reads DFQATT; CDR2 reads SNEGSKA (reference sequence). The CDR3 DNA sequence: TGCAGTGCTAGAGATCCATTTGGGGTGGCGGGAGGGCCAGATACGCAGTATTTT. Translating gives CSARDPFGVAGGPDTQYF.

This clonotype rates as medium-sized. This chain joins TRBV20-1 and TRBJ1-6; possible D gene TRBD1, 5 bases. Trimming took off 5 bases at V and 6 bases at J, with 14 bases between the two ends. The CDR3 extends over 14 amino acids. Germline V gene sequence: CDR1 DFQATT, CDR2 SNEGSKA (reference sequence). The CDR3 here is CSAPTGTGNSPLHF. The CDR3 DNA reads as TGCAGTGCTCCTACCGGGACTGGTAATTCACCCCTCCACTTT.

This chain links TRBV12-3 or TRBV12-4 with TRBJ2-5; D unclear. V shed 0 bases and J shed 5 bases, with 4 bases lying between them. The CDR3 contains 12 residues. The CDR3 reads CASSLAPETQYF. CDR3 coding DNA: TGTGCCAGCAGTTTAGCGCCGGAGACCCAGTACTTC.

The rearrangement joins TRBV27 to TRBJ2-5; 7 nucleotides match TRBD1. Losses at the gene ends were 5 bases for V and 2 bases for J; bases not matched to a gene: 8. Per the germline V gene, CDR1 is MNHEY and CDR2 is SMNVEV (reference sequence). The CDR3 consists of 15 residues. CDR3 DNA: TGTGCCAGCAGTAGGTCTCGGGACAGACAAGAGACCCAGTACTTC. This codes for CASSRSRDRQETQYF.

The chain is built from TRBV20-1 and TRBJ1-1; D is ambiguous. Germline CDR1 reads DFQATT; CDR2 reads SNEGSKA (reference sequence). V lost 6 bases and J lost 5, with 16 bases in between. This CDR3 region has 13 residues. The chain's CDR3 is CSAVWVVNTEAFF. The CDR3, as DNA: TGCAGTGCGGTTTGGGTTGTTAATACTGAAGCTTTCTTT.

This clonotype has just a few counts. This sequence joins TRBV6-2 or TRBV6-3 and TRBJ1-1; D not certain. V gave up 6 bases and J gave up 3 bases, with 8 bases separating them. Germline values: CDR1 MNHEY, CDR2 SVGEGT. CDR3 length: 12 residues. CDR3 DNA sequence: TGTGCCAGCAGATATTTCGACACTGAAGCTTTCTTT. Residues: CASRYFDTEAFF.

This chain links TRBV2 with TRBJ2-1; 8 positions agree with TRBD2. With V trimmed by 7 bases and J by 3 bases, 5 bases remained unmatched. Germline V gene data show CDR1 as SNHLY and CDR2 as FYNNEI. The CDR3 is 14 residues long. CDR3 coding DNA: TGTGCCAGCACCCCGGGACTAGTCTACAATGAGCAGTTCTTC. Its protein product is CASTPGLVYNEQFF.

This chain connects TRBV10-3 to TRBJ2-7; D is unclear. In germline, CDR1 is ENHRY, CDR2 SYGVKD. The germline V and J ends were trimmed by 6 bases and 6 bases, with 15 bases remaining between them. The CDR3 is 13 amino acids. The CDR3, as DNA: TGTGCCATCAGGGTCGATAGGTCTCGCGAGCAGTACTTC. This translates into CAIRVDRSREQYF.

This clonotype came up once. V and J are TRBV3-1 and TRBJ1-1; no firm D call. Between the trimmed V and J ends, which lost 3 bases and 2 bases, there was a span of 4 bases. Per germline, CDR1 LGHDT and CDR2 YNNKEL (reference sequence). This CDR3 is 12 amino acids long. CDR3 nucleotide sequence: TGTGCCAGCAGCCACCTTAACACTGAAGCTTTCTTT. This gives the protein CASSHLNTEAFF. Variable domain in full (rest from reference TRBV3-1 and TRBJ1-1): DTAVSQTPKYLVTQMGNDKSIKCEQNLGHDTMYWYKQDSKKFLKIMFSYNNKELIINETVPNRFSPKSPDKAHLNLHINSLELGDSAVYFCASSHLNTEAFFGQGTRLTVV.

By share, this clonotype ranks as medium-sized. The genes are TRBV10-2 and TRBJ1-1; D unresolved. Trimming took 3 bases from V and 2 from J, leaving 10 bases between them. Germline assignment: CDR1 WSHSY and CDR2 SAAADI. This CDR3 comprises 14 residues. CDR3 protein: CASSERYSNTEAFF. The CDR3 region has the DNA TGCGCCAGCAGTGAACGGTACTCAAACACTGAAGCTTTCTTT.

Here the CDR3 reads CASSSRQGRGYTF. In DNA form, the CDR3 reads TGTGCCAGCAGCTCCCGACAGGGGCGAGGCTACACCTTC. This chain links TRBV6-1 with TRBJ1-2, with 8 bases fitting TRBD1. With 6 bases clipped from V and 8 bases from J, the junction kept 8 bases outside the gene matches. CDR1 MNHNS and CDR2 SASEGT come from the germline V gene. The CDR3 runs to 13 residues.

This rearrangement joins TRBV7-2 to TRBJ1-3; D perhaps matches TRBD1 (6 bases). The CDR3 runs 15 residues. CDR1 SGHTA and CDR2 FQGNSA come from the germline V gene. V was shortened by 5 bases and J by 0 bases, with 11 bases between the two germline ends. CDR3 bases: TGTGCCAGCAGCCCCCAGGGGACCTCTGGAAACACCATATATTTT. Its translation is CASSPQGTSGNTIYF.

This rearrangement joins TRBV7-8 to TRBJ2-1; 11 nucleotides align to TRBD2. Unmatched junction bases numbered 8, after V lost 5 bases and J lost 8 bases. This CDR3 region has 15 residues. Germline-derived CDR1 and CDR2 are SGHVS and FQNEAQ. The DNA for the CDR3 is TGTGCCAGCAGCCCTTCTAGCGGGAGGCGTGATGAGCAGTTCTTC. This gives the protein CASSPSSGRRDEQFF. Combining the CDR3 with reference TRBV7-8 and TRBJ2-1 gives the whole variable domain GAGVSQSPRYKVAKRGQDVALRCDPISGHVSLFWYQQALGQGPEFLTYFQNEAQLDKSGLPSDRFFAERPEGSVSTLKIQRTQQEDSAVYLCASSPSSGRRDEQFFGPGTRLTVL.

This clonotype has only a few counts. The CDR3 DNA reads TGTGCCTGGAGTGTAAGCGGGAGGAAGACCCAGTACTTC. Amino acid sequence: CAWSVSGRKTQYF. This chain links TRBV30 with TRBJ2-5; 9 bases are shared with TRBD2. V dropped 0 bases and J dropped 6; count of bases not matched to a gene: 2. CDR1 is GTSNPN and CDR2 is SVGIG in the germline V gene (reference sequence). CDR3 length: 13 amino acids.

This chain uses TRBV4-1 with TRBJ2-4; D not certain. CDR1 MGHRA and CDR2 YSYEKL come from the germline V gene. V was pared by 1 base and J by 1 base, with 17 bases between. This CDR3 comprises 18 residues. Here the CDR3 reads CASSQVARKPGAKNIQYF. Written as DNA, the CDR3 is TGCGCCAGCAGCCAAGTTGCTCGTAAACCTGGGGCCAAAAACATTCAGTACTTC.

The V and J genes are TRBV20-1 and TRBJ2-1, with 10 bases lining up with TRBD2. The germline V gene has CDR1 DFQATT and CDR2 SNEGSKA (reference sequence). The CDR3 totals 14 residues. The V segment lost 3 bases and the J segment 4 bases; nucleotides outside the gene matches: 3. CDR3 region: CSASTTSGYNEQFF. DNA for the CDR3: TGCAGTGCTAGCACGACTAGCGGGTACAATGAGCAGTTCTTC.

The chain uses TRBV5-1 and TRBJ1-1; D call uncertain. The germline CDR1 and CDR2 sequences are SGHRS and YFSETQ. V lost 0 bases and J lost 0, with 6 bases in between. This CDR3 contains 14 residues. The CDR3 spells CASSLALMNTEAFF. As DNA, the CDR3 is TGCGCCAGCAGCTTGGCCCTCATGAACACTGAAGCTTTCTTT.

This clonotype was observed a handful of times. The V gene is TRBV20-1, the J gene TRBJ2-1, with 8 nucleotides matching TRBD2. This CDR3 is built from 15 residues. The V gene's germline CDR1 is DFQATT and CDR2 SNEGSKA (reference sequence). Unmatched junction bases numbered 4, after V lost 3 bases and J lost 0 bases. CDR3 protein: CSASIGTSSYNEQFF. As DNA, the CDR3 is TGCAGTGCTAGTATTGGGACTAGCTCCTACAATGAGCAGTTCTTC.

The chain recombines TRBV20-1 with TRBJ2-1, with 8 bases aligning to TRBD2. The CDR3 length is 16 residues. Per germline, CDR1 DFQATT and CDR2 SNEGSKA (reference sequence). The ends lost 1 base at V and 1 base at J; junction bases unmatched: 6. DNA for the CDR3: TGCAGTGCTAGAGCACGCAGCGGGAGATCCTACAATGAGCAGTTCTTC. It encodes CSARARSGRSYNEQFF.

The table lists this clonotype with a few counts. The chain links TRBV6-2 or TRBV6-3 to TRBJ2-5; D possibly corresponds to TRBD2 (6 bases). CDR3 length: 14 residues. CDR1 and CDR2 from the germline V gene are MNHEY and SVGEGT. Trimming took 8 bases from V and 4 from J, leaving 17 bases between them. The CDR3 reads CASGTPGRRETQYF. The CDR3 DNA is TGTGCCAGCGGGACTCCGGGGAGAAGAGAGACCCAGTACTTC.

The chain couples TRBV7-9 to TRBJ2-5; D might be TRBD2 (6 bases). CDR3 length: 15 amino acids. Trimming shortened V by 5 bases and J by 5 bases, and 18 bases separated the two germline ends. Germline V gives CDR1 SEHNR, CDR2 FQNEAQ (reference sequence). This chain's CDR3 is CASSPLGGGGETQYF. In DNA, the CDR3 is TGTGCCAGCAGCCCTCTCGGGGGAGGAGGGGAGACCCAGTACTTC.

A few counts support this clonotype. The chain employs TRBV2 and TRBJ1-5; 7 bases fit TRBD1. This CDR3 has 15 residues. The germline V gene has CDR1 SNHLY and CDR2 FYNNEI. The ends lost 6 bases at V and 7 bases at J; junction bases unmatched: 12. CDR3 loop: CASRGTESYSQPQHF. The CDR3 coding sequence is TGTGCCAGCAGGGGGACAGAAAGTTATTCCCAGCCCCAGCATTTT.